This T cell receptor (beta chain) was sequenced during a study of blood T cell repertoires in COVID-19. Overall study context: COVID-19 samples from acute and convalescent phases originated in the United States, Italy and Spain. T cells, B-cell-depleted T cells, or PBMCs supplied cDNA or gDNA.

In the source study's methods: Estimates of nucleated cell counts were drawn from the amplification of reference gene primers. Here immunoSEQ multiplex PCR was the method, and the copy in TCRdb shows in-frame clones only, minus some. Clonal size and the V and J genes are those of that table, whereas D and trimming came from the DNA. The table shows roughly 34,000 clones, with approximately 90% occurring only once. The CDR3 loop spans 13 amino acids. Trimming took 2 bases from V and 6 from J, leaving 10 bases between them. Looked up from germline, CDR1 is MNHEY and CDR2 is SMNVEV (reference sequence).

This chain uses TRBV27 with TRBJ2-5; D not certain. The clonotype was recovered from a human donor with active COVID-19. The donor label of this sample is uncertain. Sequenced: peripheral blood. Here the CDR3 DNA reads TGTGCCAGCAGTTTAGTCCCAGGCCAGACCCAGTACTTC. It is translated as CASSLVPGQTQYF.